One and the same sample provided the 18 T cell receptor beta chains below, sequenced in a study of prognosis after radiotherapy for stage I lung cancer. From genomic DNA, two-round multiplex PCR was used to amplify TCR beta CDR3. Round one of PCR was performed, and it used primers specific to each TRBV and TRBJ gene. TCRdb used MiXCR to reprocess the multiplex PCR reads, holding one entry per CDR3 protein. The sample lists some 38,000 distinct CDR3 sequences, around 22% occurring once. The sample was PBMCs, taken before or after stereotactic body radiation therapy (not recorded which). The receptors shown here come from a donor aged 50 or older with non-small cell lung cancer.

The chain combines TRBV5-1 with TRBJ2-7; 8 bases fit TRBD1. V gave up 4 bases and J gave up 1 base; unmatched junction bases: 7. Germline values: CDR1 SGHRS, CDR2 YFSETQ. The CDR3 sequence is 15 residues long. CDR3 in DNA: TGCGCCAGCAGCCAGGGGACAGGAGATTCCTACGAGCAGTACTTC. It codes for CASSQGTGDSYEQYF.

Ten or more counts support this clonotype. The CDR3 sequence: CSVEVGMNTEAFF. As DNA, the CDR3 is TGCAGCGTTGAAGTAGGGATGAACACTGAAGCTTTCTTT. The V and J genes are TRBV29-1 and TRBJ1-1; no definite D call. CDR1 is SQVTM and CDR2 is ANQGSEA in the germline V gene. The CDR3 runs 13 residues. V was cut by 1 base and J by 0 bases, with 6 bases left in between.

Ten or more counts support this clonotype. At one of its ends the junction is not consistent with the germline gene, which may arise from a read error. J is TRBJ1-2 and V is TRBV19; the D gene is possibly TRBD1 (6 bases). Per germline, CDR1 LNHDA and CDR2 SQIVND (reference sequence). The length of the CDR3 is 15 residues. CDR3: CASSIQGTMNSGYTF. CDR3 nucleotide sequence: TGTGCCAGTAGTATCCAGGGGACGATGAACTCTGGCTACACCTTC.

Concerning this clonotype: A much larger clone differs by one base, so this may be a read error. The CDR3: CASSYLSLVYEQFF. In DNA form, the CDR3 reads TGTGCCAGCAGTTACTTGTCCCTAGTCTATGAGCAGTTCTTC. The chain carries TRBV6-5 and TRBJ2-1, with D uncertain. This CDR3 region has 14 residues. The V gene lost 1 base and the J gene lost 8 bases, with 12 bases spanning the gap. Germline V CDR1 and CDR2: MNHEY, SVGAGI.

Points on this clonotype: It is likely a read error: a sequence one base away is far more abundant. This sequence joins TRBV6-2 or TRBV6-3 and TRBJ1-1, with 7 bases aligning to TRBD1. Germline CDR1 and CDR2: MNHEY and SVGEGT. The CDR3 runs to 14 residues. The trim removed 7 bases at V and 4 bases at J, leaving 9 bases unmatched. CDR3 residues: CASKPTGPITEAFF. CDR3 sequence (DNA): TGTGCCAGCAAACCGACAGGGCCGATCACTGAAGCTTTCTTT.

There are many counts of this clonotype. This chain's CDR3 is CASSPETGTWGYTF. The CDR3 DNA reads TGTGCCAGCAGTCCGGAGACAGGGACATGGGGCTACACCTTC. The rearrangement uses TRBV2 and TRBJ1-2; TRBD1 matches 7 bases. The V and J ends lost 5 bases and 8 bases, in that order; junction bases with no gene match: 11. The CDR3 sequence is 14 residues long. Per germline, CDR1 SNHLY and CDR2 FYNNEI.

In this sample, this clonotype turned up many times. The rearrangement joins TRBV15 to TRBJ2-5; D gene uncertain. CDR1 is LNHNV, CDR2 YYDKDF, per germline (reference sequence). V shed 2 bases and J shed 5 bases, with 6 bases lying between them. The CDR3 length is 12 residues. The CDR3 here is CATSRSFETQYF. The CDR3 DNA follows: TGTGCCACCAGCAGAAGTTTCGAGACCCAGTACTTC.

This clonotype appeared a few times. A much larger clone differs from this one at a single base, so this may be a read error. The missing conserved phenylalanine or tryptophan at the end of this CDR3 makes a read error likely. The chain couples TRBV20-1 to TRBJ2-5, with a possible D match to TRBD2 (6 bases). V lost 0 bases and J lost 5, with 16 bases in between. Per the germline V gene, CDR1 is DFQATT and CDR2 is SNEGSKA (reference sequence). This CDR3 is 15 amino acids long. CDR3 in amino acids: CSARDQGRAGETQYL. The CDR3 DNA reads TGCAGTGCTAGAGATCAGGGCAGGGCGGGGGAGACCCAGTACCTC.

This clonotype was seen repeatedly, ten times or more. The rearrangement joins TRBV20-1 to TRBJ1-2; D remains unclear. The CDR3 covers 13 residues. In germline, CDR1 is DFQATT, CDR2 SNEGSKA (reference sequence). Deletions cut 5 bases from V and 7 bases from J, with 17 bases between. The CDR3 nucleotides read TGCAGTGCTCCTCCCCTTTGGACTTCTGGCTACACCTTC. It is translated as CSAPPLWTSGYTF.

Of note for this clonotype: A far larger clone differs by one base, so this is likely a read error. The chain employs TRBV6-5 and TRBJ1-2, with D tentatively TRBD1 (5 bases). This CDR3 contains 15 residues. Germline CDR1 MNHEY, CDR2 SVGAGI. Trimming took off 6 bases at V and 1 base at J, with 15 bases between the two ends. The CDR3: CASSRDCLINYGYTF. Written as DNA, the CDR3 is TGTGCCAGCAGCAGGGACTGTCTCATTAACTATGGCTACACCTTC.

About this clonotype itself: A far larger clone is one base from this, pointing to a likely read error. The rearrangement joins TRBV6-9 to TRBJ1-1, with D hard to call. The V gene lost 4 bases and the J gene lost 4 bases, with 22 bases spanning the gap. CDR1 and CDR2 from the germline V gene are MNHGY and SVAAGI. This CDR3 has 17 amino acids. The CDR3 sequence is CASSFYHLTQGSTEAFF. CDR3 coding DNA: TGTGCCAGCAGTTTCTACCACCTGACACAAGGGAGCACTGAAGCTTTCTTT.

This clonotype was counted many times. The V call is TRBV12-3 or TRBV12-4, the J call TRBJ2-7; D may match TRBD1 or TRBD2 (5 bases each). The V and J ends lost 1 base and 9 bases respectively, with 13 bases between them. The CDR3 spans 13 residues. CDR3 amino acids: CASSLGDPRGQYF. CDR3 DNA: TGTGCCAGCAGTTTAGGGGACCCCCGTGGGCAGTACTTC.

This clonotype was seen many times. The chain is built from TRBV5-1 and TRBJ2-2; 7 nucleotides align to TRBD1. CDR3 length: 15 residues. The germline V gene encodes CDR1 SGHRS and CDR2 YFSETQ. The V segment lost 4 bases and the J segment 5 bases; nucleotides outside the gene matches: 8. In DNA form, the CDR3 reads TGCGCCAGCAGCAAGGGACAGATAGGAACCGGGGAGCTGTTTTTT. Protein product: CASSKGQIGTGELFF.

The table lists this clonotype with many counts. The genes are TRBV12-3 or TRBV12-4 and TRBJ2-1, with 7 bases identical to TRBD2. The CDR3 covers 15 residues. J was trimmed by 4 bases and V by 6 bases; bases with no gene match: 9. This CDR3 is CASSRARGDYNEQFF. For the CDR3, the DNA is TGTGCCAGCAGCCGGGCCCGGGGGGATTACAATGAGCAGTTCTTC.

This clonotype has at least ten counts. The chain employs TRBV18 and TRBJ2-5; D call uncertain. Trimming removed 0 bases at V and 5 bases at J, with 10 bases between. Per germline, CDR1 KGHSH and CDR2 LQKENI. The length of the CDR3 is 14 residues. Here the CDR3 reads CASSPPWVSETQYF. The CDR3 DNA reads as TGTGCCAGCTCACCACCGTGGGTTAGTGAGACCCAGTACTTC.

Ten or more counts support this clonotype. This chain uses TRBV27 with TRBJ2-7; no clear D gene. Per the germline V gene, CDR1 is MNHEY and CDR2 is SMNVEV (reference sequence). Trimming took 5 bases from V and 6 from J, leaving 14 bases between them. The CDR3 is 13 residues long. CDR3 loop: CASSAMNWGEQYF. The DNA of the CDR3 is TGTGCCAGCAGTGCCATGAATTGGGGCGAGCAGTACTTC.

This clonotype was counted a few times. This rearrangement joins TRBV6-1 to TRBJ2-3; 8 bases fit TRBD2. The junction had 7 bases not matched to a gene; V was cut back by 2 bases and J by 6 bases. The CDR3 loop spans 15 amino acids. Germline V gene lookup returns CDR1 MNHNS and CDR2 SASEGT. The CDR3 loop is CASSEMPGRGDTQYF. As DNA, the CDR3 is TGTGCCAGCAGTGAAATGCCCGGGAGGGGGGATACGCAGTATTTT.

This clonotype was seen ten or more times. V and J are TRBV27 and TRBJ2-7; 7 bases are a match to TRBD2. The CDR3 spans 16 residues. CDR1 and CDR2 (germline): MNHEY, SMNVEV (reference sequence). V lost 2 bases to trimming and J lost 4 bases; unmatched junction nucleotides: 11. The CDR3 loop is CASSLLGGERMYEQYF. DNA for the CDR3: TGTGCCAGCAGTTTACTTGGGGGGGAGCGCATGTACGAGCAGTACTTC.